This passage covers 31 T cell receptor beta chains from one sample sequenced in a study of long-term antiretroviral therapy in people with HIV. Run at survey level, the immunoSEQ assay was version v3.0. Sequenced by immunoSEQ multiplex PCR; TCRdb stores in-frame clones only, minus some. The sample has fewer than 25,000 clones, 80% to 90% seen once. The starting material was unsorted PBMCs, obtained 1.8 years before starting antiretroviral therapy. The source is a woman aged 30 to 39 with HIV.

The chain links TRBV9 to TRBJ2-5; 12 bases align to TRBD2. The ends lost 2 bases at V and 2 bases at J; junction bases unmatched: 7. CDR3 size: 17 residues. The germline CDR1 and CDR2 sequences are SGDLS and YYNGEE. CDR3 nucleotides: TGTGCCAGCAGCGTCGGTGCCGGGACTAGCGGGCAAGAGACCCAGTACTTC. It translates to CASSVGAGTSGQETQYF.

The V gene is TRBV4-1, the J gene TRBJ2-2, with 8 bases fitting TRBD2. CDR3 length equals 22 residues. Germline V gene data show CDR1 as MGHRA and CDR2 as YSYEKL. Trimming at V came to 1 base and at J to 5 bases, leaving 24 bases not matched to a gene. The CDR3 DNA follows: TGCGCCAGCAGCCAAGTATTCCCAGGCACCATCCCGGGGGGGCCGAGAACCGGGGAGCTGTTTTTT. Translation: CASSQVFPGTIPGGPRTGELFF.

CDR3 amino acids: CASSLAGDHGYTF. The DNA for the CDR3 is TGTGCCAGCAGCTTAGCCGGGGATCATGGCTACACCTTC. The chain employs TRBV7-9 and TRBJ1-2; D uncertain. Deletions cut 0 bases from V and 6 bases from J, with 8 bases between. This CDR3 spans 13 amino acids. Germline V CDR1 and CDR2: SEHNR, FQNEAQ (reference sequence).

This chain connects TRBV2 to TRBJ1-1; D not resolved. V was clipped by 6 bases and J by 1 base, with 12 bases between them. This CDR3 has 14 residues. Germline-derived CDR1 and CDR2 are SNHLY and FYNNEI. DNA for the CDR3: TGTGCCAGCAGCAGATTACCAGGGAACACTGAAGCTTTCTTT. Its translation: CASSRLPGNTEAFF.

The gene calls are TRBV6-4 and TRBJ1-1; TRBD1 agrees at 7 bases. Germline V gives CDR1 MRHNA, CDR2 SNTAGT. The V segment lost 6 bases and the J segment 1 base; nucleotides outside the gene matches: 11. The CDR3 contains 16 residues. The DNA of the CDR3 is TGTGCCAGCAGCCGACTCCCGGGACAGCCGAACACTGAAGCTTTCTTT. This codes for CASSRLPGQPNTEAFF.

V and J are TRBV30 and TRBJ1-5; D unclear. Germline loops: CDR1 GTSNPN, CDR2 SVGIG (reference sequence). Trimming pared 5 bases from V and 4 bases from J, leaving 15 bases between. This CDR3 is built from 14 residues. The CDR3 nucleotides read TGTGCCTGGGCGCCGGACGGGAATAATCAGCCCCAGCATTTT. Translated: CAWAPDGNNQPQHF. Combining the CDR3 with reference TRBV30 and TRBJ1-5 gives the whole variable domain SQTIHQWPATLVQPVGSPLSLECTVEGTSNPNLYWYRQAAGRGLQLLFYSVGIGQISSEVPQNLSASRPQDRQFILSSKKLLLSDSGFYLCAWAPDGNNQPQHFGDGTRLSIL.

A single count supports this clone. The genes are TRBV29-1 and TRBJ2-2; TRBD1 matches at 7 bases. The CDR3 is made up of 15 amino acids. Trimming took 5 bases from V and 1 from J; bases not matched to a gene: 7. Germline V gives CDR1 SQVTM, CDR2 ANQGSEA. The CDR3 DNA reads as TGCAGCGTTCATACAGGGGCCCAGAACACCGGGGAGCTGTTTTTT. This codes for CSVHTGAQNTGELFF.

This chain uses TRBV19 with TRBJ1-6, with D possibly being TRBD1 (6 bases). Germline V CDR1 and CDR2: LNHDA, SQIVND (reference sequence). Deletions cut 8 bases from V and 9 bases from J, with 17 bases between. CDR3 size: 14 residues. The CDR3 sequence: CASGTEGGSSPLHF. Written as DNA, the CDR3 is TGTGCCAGTGGGACCGAGGGGGGGAGTTCACCCCTCCACTTT.

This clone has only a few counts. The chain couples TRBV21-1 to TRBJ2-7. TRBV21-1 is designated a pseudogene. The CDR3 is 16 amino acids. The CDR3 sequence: CASSKLGVRSSYEQYV. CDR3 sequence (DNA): TGTGCCAGCAGCAAATTGGGGGTCAGGAGCTCCTACGAGCAGTACGTC.

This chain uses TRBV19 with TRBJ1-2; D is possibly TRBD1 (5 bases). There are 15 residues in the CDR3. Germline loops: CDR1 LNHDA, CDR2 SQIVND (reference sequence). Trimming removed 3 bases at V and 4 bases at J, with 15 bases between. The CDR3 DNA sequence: TGTGCCAGTAGTATGACGGGGCCCCTTCTCTATGGCTACACCTTC. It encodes CASSMTGPLLYGYTF.

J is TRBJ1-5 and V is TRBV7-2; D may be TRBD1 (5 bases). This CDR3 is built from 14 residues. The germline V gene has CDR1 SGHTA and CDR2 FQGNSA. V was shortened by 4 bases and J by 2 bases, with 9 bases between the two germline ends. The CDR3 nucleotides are TGTGCCAGCAGCTCCGACAGCGGCAATCAGCCCCAGCATTTT. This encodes CASSSDSGNQPQHF.

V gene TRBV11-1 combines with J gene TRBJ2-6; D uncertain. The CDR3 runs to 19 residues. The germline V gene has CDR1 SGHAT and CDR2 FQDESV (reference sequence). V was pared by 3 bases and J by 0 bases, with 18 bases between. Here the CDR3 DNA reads TGTGCCAGCAGCTTCCCCCGATTTGGGGAAAACTCTGGGGCCAACGTCCTGACTTTC. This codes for CASSFPRFGENSGANVLTF.

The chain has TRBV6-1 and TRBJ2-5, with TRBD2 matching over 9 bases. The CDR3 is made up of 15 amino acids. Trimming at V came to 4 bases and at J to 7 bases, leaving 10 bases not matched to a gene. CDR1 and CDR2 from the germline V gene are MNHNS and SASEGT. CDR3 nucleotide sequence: TGTGCCAGCAGTGCTGTTTTAGGGACTAGCCTGACCCAGTACTTC. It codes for CASSAVLGTSLTQYF.

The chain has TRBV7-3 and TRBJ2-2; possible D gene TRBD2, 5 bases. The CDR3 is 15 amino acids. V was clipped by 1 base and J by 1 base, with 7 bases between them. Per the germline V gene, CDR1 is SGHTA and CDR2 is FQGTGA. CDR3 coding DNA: TGTGCCAGCAGCTTAATGGCGGGGAACACCGGGGAGCTGTTTTTT. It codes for CASSLMAGNTGELFF.

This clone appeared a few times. The CDR3 loop is CASSSGTQRGGELFF. CDR3 nucleotide sequence: TGTGCCAGCAGCTCTGGAACCCAACGGGGCGGGGAGCTGTTTTTT. The J gene is TRBJ2-2, the V gene TRBV7-3; tentative D call: TRBD2 (5 bases). CDR1 is SGHTA and CDR2 is FQGTGA in the germline V gene. This CDR3 contains 15 residues. V shed 4 bases and J shed 7 bases, with 16 bases lying between them.

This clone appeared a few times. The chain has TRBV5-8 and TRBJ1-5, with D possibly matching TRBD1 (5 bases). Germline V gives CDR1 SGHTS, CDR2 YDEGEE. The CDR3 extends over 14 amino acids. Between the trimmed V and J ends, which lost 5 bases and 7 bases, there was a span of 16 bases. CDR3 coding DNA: TGTGCCAGCAGAAAGGTCGAGGGGAGACAGCCCCAGCATTTT. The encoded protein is CASRKVEGRQPQHF.

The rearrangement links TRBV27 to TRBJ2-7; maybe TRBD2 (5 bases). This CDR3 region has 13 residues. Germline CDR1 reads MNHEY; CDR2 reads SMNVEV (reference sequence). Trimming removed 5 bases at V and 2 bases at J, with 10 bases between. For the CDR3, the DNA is TGTGCCAGCAGTCGTGAGGGAGCCTACGAGCAGTACTTC. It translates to CASSREGAYEQYF.

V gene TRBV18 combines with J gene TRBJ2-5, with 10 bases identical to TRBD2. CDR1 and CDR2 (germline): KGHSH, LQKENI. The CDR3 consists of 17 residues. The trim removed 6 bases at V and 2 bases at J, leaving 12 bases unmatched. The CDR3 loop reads CASSLRTGLAAQETQYF. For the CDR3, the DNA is TGTGCCAGCTCCCTTAGGACCGGACTAGCGGCGCAAGAGACCCAGTACTTC.

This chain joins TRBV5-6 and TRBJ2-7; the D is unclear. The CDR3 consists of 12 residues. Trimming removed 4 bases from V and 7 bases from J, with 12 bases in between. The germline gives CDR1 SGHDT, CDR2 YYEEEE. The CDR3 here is CASSPSGREQYF. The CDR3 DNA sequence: TGTGCCAGCAGCCCGTCGGGTCGGGAGCAGTACTTC.

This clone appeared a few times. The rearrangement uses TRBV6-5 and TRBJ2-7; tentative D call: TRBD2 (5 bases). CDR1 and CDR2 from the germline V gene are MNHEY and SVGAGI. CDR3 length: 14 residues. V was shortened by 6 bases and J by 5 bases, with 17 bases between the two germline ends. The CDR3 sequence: CASSPLPSGNEQYF. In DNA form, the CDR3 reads TGTGCCAGCAGCCCCCTCCCTTCCGGGAACGAGCAGTACTTC.

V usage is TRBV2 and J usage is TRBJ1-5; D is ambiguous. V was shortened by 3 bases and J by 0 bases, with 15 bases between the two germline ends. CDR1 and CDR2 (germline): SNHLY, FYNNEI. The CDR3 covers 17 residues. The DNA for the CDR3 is TGTGCCAGCAGTGAGGGGTTTCAGGATTATAGCAATCAGCCCCAGCATTTT. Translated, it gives CASSEGFQDYSNQPQHF.

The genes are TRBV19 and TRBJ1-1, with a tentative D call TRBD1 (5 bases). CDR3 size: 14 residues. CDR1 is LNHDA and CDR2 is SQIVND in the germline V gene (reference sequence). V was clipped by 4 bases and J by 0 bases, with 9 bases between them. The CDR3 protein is CASSTGQMNTEAFF. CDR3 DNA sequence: TGTGCCAGTAGTACAGGACAAATGAACACTGAAGCTTTCTTT.

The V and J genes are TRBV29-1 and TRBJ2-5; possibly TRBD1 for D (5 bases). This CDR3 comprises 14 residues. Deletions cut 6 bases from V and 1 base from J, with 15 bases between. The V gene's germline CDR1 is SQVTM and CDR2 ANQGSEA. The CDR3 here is CSVPTTVSQETQYF. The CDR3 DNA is TGCAGCGTACCCACGACAGTATCCCAAGAGACCCAGTACTTC.

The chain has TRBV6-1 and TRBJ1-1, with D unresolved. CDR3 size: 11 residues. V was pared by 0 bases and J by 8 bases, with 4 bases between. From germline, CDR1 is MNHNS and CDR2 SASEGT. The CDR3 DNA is TGTGCCAGCAGTGAAGCAGGGGAAGCTTTCTTT. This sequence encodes CASSEAGEAFF.

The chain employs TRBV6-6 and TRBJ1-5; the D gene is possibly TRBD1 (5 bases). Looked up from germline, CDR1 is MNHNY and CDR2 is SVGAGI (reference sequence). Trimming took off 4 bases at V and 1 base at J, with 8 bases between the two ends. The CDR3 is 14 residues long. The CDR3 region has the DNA TGTGCCAGCAGTTTCGGGGGAAGCAATCAGCCCCAGCATTTT. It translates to CASSFGGSNQPQHF.

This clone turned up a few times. CDR3: CASSARVGGQAYGYTF. The CDR3 coding sequence is TGTGCCAGCAGCGCCCGAGTGGGTGGACAGGCCTATGGCTACACCTTC. The rearrangement joins TRBV9 to TRBJ1-2; TRBD1 agrees at 7 bases. The CDR3 is made up of 16 amino acids. Germline V lookup: CDR1 SGDLS, CDR2 YYNGEE. V was pared by 3 bases and J by 4 bases, with 12 bases of the junction left unmatched. The full variable domain, completed using reference TRBV9 and TRBJ1-2, is DSGVTQTPKHLITATGQRVTLRCSPRSGDLSVYWYQQSLDQGLQFLIQYYNGEERAKGNILERFSAQQFPDLHSELNLSSLELGDSALYFCASSARVGGQAYGYTFGSGTRLTVV.

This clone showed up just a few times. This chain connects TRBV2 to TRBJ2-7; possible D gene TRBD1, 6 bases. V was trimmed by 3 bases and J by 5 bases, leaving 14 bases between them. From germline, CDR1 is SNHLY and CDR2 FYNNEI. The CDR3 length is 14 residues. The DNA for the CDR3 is TGTGCCAGCAGTGACTACCGGACAGCCGACGAGCAGTACGTC. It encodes CASSDYRTADEQYV.

Here the CDR3 reads CSVEDLQESNEKLFF. CDR3 sequence (DNA): TGCAGCGTTGAAGATCTTCAGGAATCTAATGAAAAACTGTTTTTT. The genes are TRBV29-1 and TRBJ1-4; D is unresolved. Trimming removed 0 bases at V and 3 bases at J, with 11 bases between. This CDR3 comprises 15 residues. Germline CDR1 and CDR2: SQVTM and ANQGSEA. The variable domain in full, completed from reference TRBV29-1 and TRBJ1-4, reads SAVISQKPSRDICQRGTSLTIQCQVDSQVTMMFWYRQQPGQSLTLIATANQGSEATYESGFVIDKFPISRPNLTFSTLTVSNMSPEDSSIYLCSVEDLQESNEKLFFGSGTQLSVL.

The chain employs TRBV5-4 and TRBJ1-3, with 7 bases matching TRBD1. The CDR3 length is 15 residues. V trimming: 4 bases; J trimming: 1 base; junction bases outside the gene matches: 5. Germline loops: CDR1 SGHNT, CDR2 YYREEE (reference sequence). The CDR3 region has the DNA TGTGCCAGCAGCCCGGGACAGTCTTCTGGAAACACCATATATTTT. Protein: CASSPGQSSGNTIYF.

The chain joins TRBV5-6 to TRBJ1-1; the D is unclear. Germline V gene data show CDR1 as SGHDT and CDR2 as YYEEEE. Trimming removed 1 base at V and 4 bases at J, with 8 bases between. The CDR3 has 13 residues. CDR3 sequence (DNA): TGTGCCAGCAGCTTGCCCAGCCTCACTGAAGCTTTCTTT. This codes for CASSLPSLTEAFF.

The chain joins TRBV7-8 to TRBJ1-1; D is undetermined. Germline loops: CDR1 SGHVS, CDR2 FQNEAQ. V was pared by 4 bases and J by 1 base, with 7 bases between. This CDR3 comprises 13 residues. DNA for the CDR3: TGTGCCAGCAGCTCCAGGAGGAACACTGAAGCTTTCTTT. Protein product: CASSSRRNTEAFF.